These 12 T cell receptor beta chains share one sample of origin, sequenced in a study of T cells after posttransplantation cyclophosphamide. Only in-frame clones appear in the TCRdb table, and some are missing; sequencing was by immunoSEQ multiplex PCR. The table shows approximately 10,000 clones, with 70% to 90% occurring only once. Sampled 1 year posttransplant, controls received myeloablative marrow transplants, methotrexate and a calcineurin inhibitor. Specimen: PBMCs, collected roughly 460 days after allogeneic stem cell transplant with calcineurin inhibitor and methotrexate. These receptors all come from a male patient aged 50 to 59 who received an allogeneic stem cell transplant from an unrelated donor, was CMV-positive, and had chronic GVHD only. Some T cells may originate from the graft donor.

J is TRBJ2-3 and V is TRBV7-2, with D possibly being TRBD2 (6 bases). Germline V lookup: CDR1 SGHTA, CDR2 FQGNSA. V lost 5 bases to trimming and J lost 0 bases, with 15 bases between them. The CDR3 spans 16 residues. CDR3 sequence (DNA): TGTGCCAGCAGCCGCGGACTACCTACAAGCACAGATACGCAGTATTTT. Protein sequence: CASSRGLPTSTDTQYF.

The chain has TRBV27 and TRBJ2-1; unclear D gene. The germline V gene has CDR1 MNHEY and CDR2 SMNVEV (reference sequence). Trimming left V 7 bases short and J 8 bases short, with 15 bases between. The CDR3 is 13 residues long. The CDR3 region is CASTSDPYHEQFF. CDR3 nucleotide sequence: TGTGCCAGCACCTCAGATCCGTACCATGAGCAGTTCTTC.

The chain links TRBV19 to TRBJ2-3; TRBD1 agrees at 8 bases. The germline V gene encodes CDR1 LNHDA and CDR2 SQIVND (reference sequence). V lost 4 bases to trimming and J lost 5 bases; unmatched junction nucleotides: 8. The CDR3 is 15 amino acids. CDR3 DNA: TGTGCCAGTAGTAAAGACAGGGGTTTGGTAGATACGCAGTATTTT. Encoded protein: CASSKDRGLVDTQYF.

The genes are TRBV9 and TRBJ2-7; a possible D gene is TRBD2 (5 bases). Germline V gene lookup returns CDR1 SGDLS and CDR2 YYNGEE. Trimming shortened V by 0 bases and J by 0 bases, and 10 bases separated the two germline ends. The CDR3 length is 15 residues. The CDR3 here is CASSVGFGSSYEQYF. CDR3 coding DNA: TGTGCCAGCAGCGTAGGGTTTGGGAGCTCCTACGAGCAGTACTTC.

This chain uses TRBV29-1 with TRBJ2-7; maybe TRBD1 (6 bases). The V gene lost 6 bases and the J gene lost 5 bases, with 17 bases spanning the gap. The CDR3 covers 13 residues. CDR1 is SQVTM, CDR2 ANQGSEA, per germline. CDR3 DNA sequence: TGCAGCGTCTGCCCCGCGAACAGGGACGAGCAGTACTTC. Translation gives CSVCPANRDEQYF.

The rearrangement uses TRBV19 and TRBJ2-7; 8 bases are a match to TRBD2. The germline V gene encodes CDR1 LNHDA and CDR2 SQIVND (reference sequence). The CDR3 totals 16 residues. V lost 6 bases and J lost 2; bases outside the gene matches: 12. This CDR3 reads CASSEIAGRATYEQYF. In nucleotides, the CDR3 is TGTGCCAGTAGCGAAATAGCGGGGAGAGCCACCTACGAGCAGTACTTC.

V gene TRBV11-2 combines with J gene TRBJ2-3; the match to TRBD2 covers 8 bases. The CDR3 spans 16 residues. In germline, CDR1 is SGHAT, CDR2 FQNNGV. The V segment lost 1 base and the J segment 3 bases; nucleotides outside the gene matches: 6. CDR3 in amino acids: CASSLGLGGGTDTQYF. Here the CDR3 DNA reads TGTGCCAGCAGCTTAGGACTAGGCGGGGGGACAGATACGCAGTATTTT.

The chain employs TRBV23-1 and TRBJ1-4; tentative D call: TRBD1 (5 bases). TRBV23-1 is designated an ORF whose function remains uncertain. With 6 bases removed from V and 0 bases from J, the gap between germline ends came to 14 bases. The CDR3 covers 16 residues. CDR3 nucleotides: TGCGCCAGCAGCCTGGGGAGGGGCGCAACTAATGAAAAACTGTTTTTT. As protein: CASSLGRGATNEKLFF.

The V gene is TRBV9, the J gene TRBJ2-5; 8 bases align to TRBD2. The end of the DNA fits TRBJ2-7 better, so the J call may be wrong. CDR1 SGDLS and CDR2 YYNGEE come from the germline V gene. The CDR3 has 15 amino acids. DNA of the CDR3: TGTGCCAGCAGCGTTAGCGGGGAAAGCTCCTACGAGCAGTACTTC. It encodes CASSVSGESSYEQYF.

This chain links TRBV7-2 with TRBJ2-5, with TRBD2 matching 11 bases. CDR1 SGHTA and CDR2 FQGNSA come from the germline V gene. The V gene end was trimmed by 4 bases and the J gene end by 7 bases; junction bases not matched to a gene: 8. The CDR3 consists of 15 residues. The chain's CDR3 is CASSSYSGGVGTQYF. The CDR3, as DNA: TGTGCCAGCAGCTCCTATAGCGGGGGGGTGGGGACCCAGTACTTC.

Worth noting for this clone: Within the sample, other DNA sequences also encode this same CDR3. The V and J genes are TRBV11-2 and TRBJ1-2; TRBD1 is a possible D gene (6 bases). The CDR3 has 13 residues. Germline values: CDR1 SGHAT, CDR2 FQNNGV. V was trimmed by 7 bases and J by 3 bases, leaving 12 bases between them. The chain's CDR3 is CASTLTGDYGYTF. The CDR3 DNA is TGTGCCAGCACCCTGACAGGCGACTATGGCTACACCTTC.

The chain is built from TRBV5-1 and TRBJ2-5; no reliable D call. CDR3 length equals 13 residues. The V end lost 0 bases, the J end lost 3 bases, and 6 bases lay between the germline ends. Per the germline V gene, CDR1 is SGHRS and CDR2 is YFSETQ. The CDR3: CASSLGPEETQYF. The CDR3 nucleotides read TGCGCCAGCAGCTTGGGTCCGGAAGAGACCCAGTACTTC.